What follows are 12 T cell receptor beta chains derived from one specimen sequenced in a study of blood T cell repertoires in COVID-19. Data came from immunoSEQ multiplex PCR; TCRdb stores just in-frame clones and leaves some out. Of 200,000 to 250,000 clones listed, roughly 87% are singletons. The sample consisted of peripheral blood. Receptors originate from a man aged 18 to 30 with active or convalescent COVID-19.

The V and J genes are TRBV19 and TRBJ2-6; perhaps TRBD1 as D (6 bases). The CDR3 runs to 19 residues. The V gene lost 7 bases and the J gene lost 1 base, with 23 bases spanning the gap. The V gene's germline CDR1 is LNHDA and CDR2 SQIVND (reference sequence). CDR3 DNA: TGTGCCAGTACCACGCCGCGACAGGCTGGTTTATCTGGGGCCAACGTCCTGACTTTC. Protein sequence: CASTTPRQAGLSGANVLTF.

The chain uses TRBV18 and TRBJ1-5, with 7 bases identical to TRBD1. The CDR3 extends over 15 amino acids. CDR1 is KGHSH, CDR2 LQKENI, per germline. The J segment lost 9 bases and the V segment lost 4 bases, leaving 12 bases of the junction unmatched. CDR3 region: CASSRGGLQGWPQHF. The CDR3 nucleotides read TGTGCCAGCTCACGAGGGGGCCTCCAGGGTTGGCCCCAGCATTTT.

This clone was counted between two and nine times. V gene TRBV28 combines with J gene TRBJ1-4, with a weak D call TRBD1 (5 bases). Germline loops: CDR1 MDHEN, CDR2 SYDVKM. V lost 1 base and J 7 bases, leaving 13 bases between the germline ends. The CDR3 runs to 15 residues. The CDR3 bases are TGTGCCAGCAGTTTATCGGGGGTTTCCGGTGAAAAACTGTTTTTT. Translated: CASSLSGVSGEKLFF.

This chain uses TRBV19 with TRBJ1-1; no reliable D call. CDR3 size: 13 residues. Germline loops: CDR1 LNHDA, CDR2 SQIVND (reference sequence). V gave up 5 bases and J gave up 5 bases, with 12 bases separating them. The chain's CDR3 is CASSERARTEAFF. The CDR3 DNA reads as TGTGCCAGTAGTGAGAGGGCGCGGACTGAAGCTTTCTTT.

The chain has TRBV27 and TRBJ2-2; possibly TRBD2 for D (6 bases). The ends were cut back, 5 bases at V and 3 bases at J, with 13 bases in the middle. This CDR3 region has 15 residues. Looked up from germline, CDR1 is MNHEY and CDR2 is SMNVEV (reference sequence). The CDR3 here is CASSGTLADTGELFF. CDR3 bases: TGTGCCAGCAGTGGGACCTTAGCGGACACCGGGGAGCTGTTTTTT.

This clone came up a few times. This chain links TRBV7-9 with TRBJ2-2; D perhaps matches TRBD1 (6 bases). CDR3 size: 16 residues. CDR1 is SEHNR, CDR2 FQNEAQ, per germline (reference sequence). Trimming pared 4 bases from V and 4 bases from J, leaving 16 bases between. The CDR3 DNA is TGTGCCAGCAGCTCCGGGGCAGGGGTCCGCACCGGGGAGCTGTTTTTT. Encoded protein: CASSSGAGVRTGELFF.

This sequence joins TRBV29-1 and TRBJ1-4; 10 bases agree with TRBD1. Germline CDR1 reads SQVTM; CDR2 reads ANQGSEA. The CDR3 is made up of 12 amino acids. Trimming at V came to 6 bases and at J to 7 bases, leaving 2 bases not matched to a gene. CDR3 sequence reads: CSVGDRGEKLFF. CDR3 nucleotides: TGCAGCGTGGGGGACAGGGGTGAAAAACTGTTTTTT.

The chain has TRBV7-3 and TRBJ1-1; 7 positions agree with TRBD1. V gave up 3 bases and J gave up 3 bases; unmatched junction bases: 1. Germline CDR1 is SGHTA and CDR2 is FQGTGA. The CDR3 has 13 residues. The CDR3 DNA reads TGTGCCAGCAGCTTGACAGGGTACACTGAAGCTTTCTTT. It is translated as CASSLTGYTEAFF.

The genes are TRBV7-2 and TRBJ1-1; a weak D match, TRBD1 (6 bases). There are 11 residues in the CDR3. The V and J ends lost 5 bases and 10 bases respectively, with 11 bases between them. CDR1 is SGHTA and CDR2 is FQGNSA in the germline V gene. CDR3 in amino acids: CASSDGGAAFF. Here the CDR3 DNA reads TGTGCCAGCAGCGACGGGGGGGCAGCTTTCTTT. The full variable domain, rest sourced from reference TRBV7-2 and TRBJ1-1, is GAGVSQSPSNKVTEKGKDVELRCDPISGHTALYWYRQSLGQGLEFLIYFQGNSAPDKSGLPSDRFSAERTGGSVSTLTIQRTQQEDSAVYLCASSDGGAAFFGQGTRLTVV.

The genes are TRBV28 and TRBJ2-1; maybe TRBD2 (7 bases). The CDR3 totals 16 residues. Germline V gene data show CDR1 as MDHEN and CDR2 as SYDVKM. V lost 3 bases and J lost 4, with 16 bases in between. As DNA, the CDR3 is TGTGCCAGCAGTTTGGGGGCTAGCGGCAATTACAATGAGCAGTTCTTC. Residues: CASSLGASGNYNEQFF. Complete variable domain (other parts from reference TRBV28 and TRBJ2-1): DVKVTQSSRYLVKRTGEKVFLECVQDMDHENMFWYRQDPGLGLRLIYFSYDVKMKEKGDIPEGYSVSREKKERFSLILESASTNQTSMYLCASSLGASGNYNEQFFGPGTRLTVL.

The CDR3 protein is CASRSGQVAGQPQHF. The CDR3 DNA reads as TGTGCCAGCAGGTCCGGACAGGTTGCGGGGCAGCCCCAGCATTTT. The chain couples TRBV28 to TRBJ1-5, with 7 bases that match TRBD1. The CDR3 extends over 15 amino acids. Germline V lookup: CDR1 MDHEN, CDR2 SYDVKM. Trimming took 6 bases from V and 7 from J; bases not matched to a gene: 12.

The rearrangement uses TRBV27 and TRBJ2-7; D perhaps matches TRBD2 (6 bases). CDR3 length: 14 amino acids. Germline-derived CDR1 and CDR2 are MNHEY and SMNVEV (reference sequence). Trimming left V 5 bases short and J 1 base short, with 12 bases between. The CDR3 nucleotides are TGTGCCAGCAGTCCGTATAGCGGATCCTACGAGCAGTACTTC. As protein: CASSPYSGSYEQYF.